The entry that follows covers one T cell receptor beta chain sequence. What it binds is not known. Clones were sequenced by immunoSEQ multiplex PCR, and TCRdb holds only the in-frame ones, with some missing. Of approximately 20,000 clones in the sample, 70% to 90% were seen once. The data stem from a study of PD-1 blockade in classical Hodgkin lymphoma. Notes on the study in general: Newly diagnosed patients reportedly trailed healthy donors in baseline TCR diversity. The study found complete responders had baseline diversity similar to newly diagnosed patients. CD4+ TCR diversity, unlike CD8+, rose significantly by C4D1.

With V trimmed by 4 bases and J by 4 bases, 5 bases remained unmatched. CDR3 length: 15 residues. The germline CDR1 and CDR2 sequences are LGHNT and FRNRAP. Time point defined: cycle 4 day 1 (C4D1), after 6 weeks of nivolumab. There was relapse after autologous stem cell transplantation in every patient, and there was variation in brentuximab vedotin exposure. Negative selection with magnetic separation was used to purify CD4+ T cells from thawed PBMCs. The V and J genes are TRBV12-5 and TRBJ2-3, with 10 bases fitting TRBD2. This clonotype was obtained from a human donor with classical Hodgkin lymphoma. Sequenced material: CD4+ T cells from blood, taken before the fourth cycle of nivolumab. The DNA of the CDR3 is TGTGCTAGTGGTTCAGGGACTAGCGAGGCAGATACGCAGTATTTT. It specifies CASGSGTSEADTQYF.